A selection of T cell receptor beta chains follows, all from one sample in a study of spatial heterogeneity in lung cancer. Using its own MiXCR run on the 5' RACE reads, TCRdb lists one record per CDR3 protein. The sample holds about 3,600 distinct CDR3 sequences; nearly 5% are singletons and the top ten take less than 15%. The material sequenced was lung tumor tissue, taken at surgery. These receptors all stem from a female donor with early-stage non-small cell lung cancer. The CDR3 runs from the conserved cysteine through the conserved F or W. Fields, in order: J gene, V gene, clone size, D gene, CDR3 DNA, CDR3 protein. The D gene is left open where the match is weak. A row's size may be missing; if present it is once, few, many or a size class.

j_call: TRBJ2-3
v_call: TRBV7-9
clone_size: NA
d_call: NA
cdr3_nt: TGTGCCAGAAGAACCACAGATAAGAAGTATTTT
cdr3_aa: CARRTTDKKYF

j_call: TRBJ2-7
v_call: TRBV29-1
clone_size: many
d_call: TRBD1
cdr3_nt: TGCAGCGTTGCGACAGGGTCCTACGAGCAGTACTTC
cdr3_aa: CSVATGSYEQYF

j_call: TRBJ2-7
v_call: TRBV12-3/TRBV12-4
clone_size: NA
d_call: NA
cdr3_nt: TGTGCCAGCAGTTTAGTTGGGGGGCTTTCCTACGAGCAGTACTTC
cdr3_aa: CASSLVGGLSYEQYF

j_call: TRBJ2-3
v_call: TRBV2
clone_size: many
d_call: TRBD1
cdr3_nt: TGTGCCAGCAGTGTCGACAGGGGCCGCACAGATACGCAGTATTTT
cdr3_aa: CASSVDRGRTDTQYF

j_call: TRBJ2-1
v_call: TRBV29-1
clone_size: medium-sized
d_call: TRBD2
cdr3_nt: TGCAGCGTCCCCAAGCGGGGCTACAATGAGCAGTTCTTC
cdr3_aa: CSVPKRGYNEQFF

j_call: TRBJ2-2
v_call: TRBV12-3/TRBV12-4
clone_size: large
d_call: TRBD1
cdr3_nt: TGTGCCAGCAGCGTCGGGACAGCAGGCGGGGAGCTGTTTTTT
cdr3_aa: CASSVGTAGGELFF

j_call: TRBJ2-7
v_call: TRBV7-6
clone_size: medium-sized
d_call: NA
cdr3_nt: TGTGCCAGCAGCTCAAACGACGAGCAGTACTTC
cdr3_aa: CASSSNDEQYF

j_call: TRBJ1-4
v_call: TRBV7-2
clone_size: large
d_call: NA
cdr3_nt: TGTGCCAGCAGCGCGATGTCCCTAGGTGGTAATGAAAAACTGTTTTTT
cdr3_aa: CASSAMSLGGNEKLFF

j_call: TRBJ2-3
v_call: TRBV12-3/TRBV12-4
clone_size: many
d_call: TRBD1
cdr3_nt: TGTGCCAGCAGGCGGACAGGGGGCGAGACGCAGTATTTT
cdr3_aa: CASRRTGGETQYF

j_call: TRBJ2-1
v_call: TRBV6-5
clone_size: many
d_call: NA
cdr3_nt: TGTGCCAGCAGTTACTCGAATCGGGGGCCCTACAATGAGCAGTTCTTC
cdr3_aa: CASSYSNRGPYNEQFF

j_call: TRBJ1-1
v_call: TRBV15
clone_size: medium-sized
d_call: NA
cdr3_nt: TGTGCCACCAGCAGAGATCGGGCGATTGAAGCTTTCTTT
cdr3_aa: CATSRDRAIEAFF

j_call: TRBJ1-2
v_call: TRBV7-2
clone_size: medium-sized
d_call: NA
cdr3_nt: TGTGCCAGCAGCTTAGGGGTGTGGGGGGCTAACTATGGCTACACCTTC
cdr3_aa: CASSLGVWGANYGYTF

j_call: TRBJ1-5
v_call: TRBV4-3
clone_size: medium-sized
d_call: NA
cdr3_nt: TGCGCCAGCAGCCAAGTTGGCGGCAATCAGCCCCAGCATTTT
cdr3_aa: CASSQVGGNQPQHF

j_call: TRBJ2-5
v_call: TRBV30
clone_size: many
d_call: TRBD1
cdr3_nt: TGTGCCTGGTCAAGACAGGGGGGCGAGACCCAGTACTTC
cdr3_aa: CAWSRQGGETQYF

j_call: TRBJ2-2
v_call: TRBV5-4
clone_size: medium-sized
d_call: TRBD2
cdr3_nt: TGTGCCAGCAGCTCCAAACCCAAGGCGGGGGGGCCCGGGGAGCTGTTTTTT
cdr3_aa: CASSSKPKAGGPGELFF

j_call: TRBJ1-4
v_call: TRBV7-9
clone_size: medium-sized
d_call: TRBD1
cdr3_nt: TGTGCCAGCAGCTTAGGACAGGGGAAGTCGGAAAAACTGTTTTTT
cdr3_aa: CASSLGQGKSEKLFF

j_call: TRBJ2-1
v_call: TRBV11-2
clone_size: many
d_call: TRBD2
cdr3_nt: TGTGCCAGCAGCTTAGTTCCCGGGACTAGCGTAGGTGGTGAGCAGTTCTTC
cdr3_aa: CASSLVPGTSVGGEQFF

j_call: TRBJ1-3
v_call: TRBV30
clone_size: medium-sized
d_call: NA
cdr3_nt: TGTGCCCGAGGGGCGGGAAACACCATATATTTT
cdr3_aa: CARGAGNTIYF

j_call: TRBJ1-1
v_call: TRBV6-2/TRBV6-3
clone_size: medium-sized
d_call: NA
cdr3_nt: TGTGCCAGCAGTTACGGGGGGCTAGAAGCTTTCTTT
cdr3_aa: CASSYGGLEAFF

j_call: TRBJ1-1
v_call: TRBV10-3
clone_size: many
d_call: NA
cdr3_nt: TGTGCCATCAGTGCGGCTAACAGGGAGAACACTGAAGCTTTCTTT
cdr3_aa: CAISAANRENTEAFF

j_call: TRBJ2-7
v_call: TRBV7-8
clone_size: many
d_call: TRBD1
cdr3_nt: TGTGCCAGCAGCTTAGGGGACAGGAGCTACGAGCAGTACTTC
cdr3_aa: CASSLGDRSYEQYF

j_call: TRBJ1-1
v_call: TRBV25-1
clone_size: many
d_call: TRBD1
cdr3_nt: TGTGCCAGCCGTCCCCCCGGGACAGGGGGCACCTTTCGAGCTTTCTTT
cdr3_aa: CASRPPGTGGTFRAFF

j_call: TRBJ2-5
v_call: TRBV6-2/TRBV6-3
clone_size: many
d_call: TRBD2
cdr3_nt: TGTGCCAGCAGTTCCCAGTGGACTAGCGGACAAGAGACCCAGTACTTC
cdr3_aa: CASSSQWTSGQETQYF

j_call: TRBJ1-1
v_call: TRBV14
clone_size: medium-sized
d_call: TRBD1
cdr3_nt: TGTGCCAGCAGCCTCACAGGGGGCACTGAAGCTTTCTTT
cdr3_aa: CASSLTGGTEAFF

j_call: TRBJ2-1
v_call: TRBV12-3/TRBV12-4
clone_size: medium-sized
d_call: NA
cdr3_nt: TGTGCCAGCAACCCCCGGAATAGCGATGAGCAGTTCTTC
cdr3_aa: CASNPRNSDEQFF

j_call: TRBJ1-1
v_call: TRBV4-1
clone_size: NA
d_call: NA
cdr3_nt: TGCGCCAGCAGCCAAGACTCGGGAGCGAAGGGAATGAACACTGAAGCTTTCTTT
cdr3_aa: CASSQDSGAKGMNTEAFF

j_call: TRBJ2-7
v_call: TRBV3-1
clone_size: medium-sized
d_call: TRBD2
cdr3_nt: TGTGCCAGCAGCCTCCGCAGCGTCGGGAGGAGCGAGCAGTACTTC
cdr3_aa: CASSLRSVGRSEQYF

j_call: TRBJ2-5
v_call: TRBV20-1
clone_size: many
d_call: NA
cdr3_nt: TGCAGTGCCCACACCCCGACAGCCTGGGCGCAGTACTTC
cdr3_aa: CSAHTPTAWAQYF

j_call: TRBJ2-1
v_call: TRBV12-3/TRBV12-4
clone_size: many
d_call: NA
cdr3_nt: TGTGCCAGCAGTTACCGCGGGGGCGCCTACAATGAGCAGTTCTTC
cdr3_aa: CASSYRGGAYNEQFF

j_call: TRBJ2-3
v_call: TRBV3-1
clone_size: medium-sized
d_call: NA
cdr3_nt: TGTGCCAGCAGCCGGGTTCCAGTCTCAGATACGCAGTATTTT
cdr3_aa: CASSRVPVSDTQYF

j_call: TRBJ2-3
v_call: TRBV20-1
clone_size: medium-sized
d_call: NA
cdr3_nt: TGCAGTGCTCGGACAGAGAGCACAGATACGCAGTATTTT
cdr3_aa: CSARTESTDTQYF

j_call: TRBJ2-7
v_call: TRBV9
clone_size: many
d_call: NA
cdr3_nt: TGTGCCAGCAGTAAACAGGGGACTAACTTCGAGCAGTACTTC
cdr3_aa: CASSKQGTNFEQYF

j_call: TRBJ1-1
v_call: TRBV29-1
clone_size: medium-sized
d_call: TRBD1
cdr3_nt: TGCAGCTTCAACAGGGGCACTGAAGCTTTCTTT
cdr3_aa: CSFNRGTEAFF

j_call: TRBJ2-3
v_call: TRBV29-1
clone_size: many
d_call: TRBD2
cdr3_nt: TGCAGCGTGGACTCAGCGGGGTCCACAGATACGCAGTATTTT
cdr3_aa: CSVDSAGSTDTQYF

j_call: TRBJ1-5
v_call: TRBV2
clone_size: NA
d_call: NA
cdr3_nt: TGTGCCAGCAGGGACAGCAATCAGCCCCAGCATTTT
cdr3_aa: CASRDSNQPQHF

j_call: TRBJ1-5
v_call: TRBV15
clone_size: medium-sized
d_call: TRBD1
cdr3_nt: TGTGCCACCAGCAGAGATTGGGGACAGGGGCATAGCAATCAGCCCCAGCATTTT
cdr3_aa: CATSRDWGQGHSNQPQHF

j_call: TRBJ2-1
v_call: TRBV27
clone_size: medium-sized
d_call: TRBD1
cdr3_nt: TGTGCCAGCAGTAACGAAGACAGGGTCCCCCCGTATTGGGATGAGCAGTTCTTC
cdr3_aa: CASSNEDRVPPYWDEQFF

j_call: TRBJ2-1
v_call: TRBV25-1
clone_size: medium-sized
d_call: NA
cdr3_nt: TGTGCCAGCAGCCTATATCGTAATGAGCAGTTCTTC
cdr3_aa: CASSLYRNEQFF

j_call: TRBJ1-1
v_call: TRBV7-9
clone_size: large
d_call: NA
cdr3_nt: TGTGCCAGCAGCTTACCGGGGGCGCAGGAGGCTTTCTTT
cdr3_aa: CASSLPGAQEAFF

j_call: TRBJ1-2
v_call: TRBV7-9
clone_size: many
d_call: NA
cdr3_nt: TGTGCCAGCAGCCGGGGGGTATCGGACTATGGCTACACCTTC
cdr3_aa: CASSRGVSDYGYTF

j_call: TRBJ1-2
v_call: TRBV12-3/TRBV12-4
clone_size: medium-sized
d_call: TRBD1
cdr3_nt: TGTGCCAGCAGGGACAGGTTCTCTAACTATGGCTACACCTTC
cdr3_aa: CASRDRFSNYGYTF

j_call: TRBJ1-6
v_call: TRBV4-1
clone_size: medium-sized
d_call: NA
cdr3_nt: TGCGCCAGCAGCCAAGATTTGGGTCTACATTCACCCCTCCACTTT
cdr3_aa: CASSQDLGLHSPLHF

j_call: TRBJ1-2
v_call: TRBV7-8
clone_size: medium-sized
d_call: NA
cdr3_nt: TGTGCCAGCAGCTTAGACCGGGGATACACCTTC
cdr3_aa: CASSLDRGYTF

j_call: TRBJ1-6
v_call: TRBV10-3
clone_size: many
d_call: TRBD1
cdr3_nt: TGTGCCATCAGCGGACAGGGGTCGAGAAATTCACCCCTCCACTTT
cdr3_aa: CAISGQGSRNSPLHF

j_call: TRBJ2-5
v_call: TRBV9
clone_size: medium-sized
d_call: NA
cdr3_nt: TGTGCCAGCAGCGTAGTTCCGAATGGAGAGACCCAGTACTTC
cdr3_aa: CASSVVPNGETQYF

j_call: TRBJ1-5
v_call: TRBV18
clone_size: medium-sized
d_call: NA
cdr3_nt: TGTGCCAGCTCACCGGGCTCAAATAGCAATCAGCCCCAGCATTTT
cdr3_aa: CASSPGSNSNQPQHF

j_call: TRBJ2-1
v_call: TRBV7-2
clone_size: many
d_call: TRBD2
cdr3_nt: TGTGCCAGCAGCCCAAAGGAGCGGGGGGGTGCGTTCTTC
cdr3_aa: CASSPKERGGAFF